This record concerns one T cell receptor (beta chain) sequence. This specimen belongs to a study of blood T cells in healthy people across ages. With 1 base removed from V and 4 bases from J, the gap between germline ends came to 10 bases. From germline, CDR1 is SGHRS and CDR2 YFSETQ. The CDR3 spans 14 residues. For the second PCR, which ran for 7 to 11 cycles, a sample-barcoded 5' primer and a J-beta primer mix were used. Each of the cDNA molecules was tagged by a template-switch adaptor with 12 random nucleotides. TCRdb itself ran the 5' RACE reads through MiXCR, one entry per CDR3 protein. Of 1.5 million or so distinct CDR3 sequences in the sample, approximately 39% were seen once.

The chain couples TRBV5-1 to TRBJ2-3, with D maybe TRBD2 (6 bases). Specimen: blood. This sequence originates from a woman aged 18-29 years in good health. DNA of the CDR3: TGCGCCAGCAGCTTGAGGGCTAGCGCAGATACGCAGTATTTT. Encoded protein: CASSLRASADTQYF. The full variable domain, rest sourced from reference TRBV5-1 and TRBJ2-3, is KAGVTQTPRYLIKTRGQQVTLSCSPISGHRSVSWYQQTPGQGLQFLFEYFSETQRNKGNFPGRFSGRQFSNSRSEMNVSTLELGDSALYLCASSLRASADTQYFGPGTRLTVL.